These 11 T cell receptor beta chains share one sample of origin, sequenced in a study of monozygotic twins with inflammatory bowel disease. TCRdb reanalyzed the 5' RACE reads and collapses them to one entry per CDR3 protein, without DNA. In total, the table holds over 100,000 distinct CDR3 sequences. Sequencing was done on a sample of blood. These receptors came from a human donor with ulcerative colitis or Crohn's disease, or a healthy co-twin of an affected twin (not recorded which).

The chain employs TRBV7-6 and TRBJ2-7; TCRdb returns TRBD1, unconfirmable since there is no DNA. The CDR3 sequence is 12 residues long. Germline V gives CDR1 SGHVS, CDR2 FNYEAQ. The CDR3 loop reads CASSELQGRQYF.

The J gene is TRBJ2-4, the V gene TRBV5-1; no DNA is available, so the TRBD2 call from TCRdb remains unchecked. CDR1 and CDR2 (germline): SGHRS, YFSETQ. The CDR3 runs to 17 residues. This chain's CDR3 is CASSPQLAGEVKNIQYF. The full variable domain, with the rest looked up from reference TRBV5-1 and TRBJ2-4, is KAGVTQTPRYLIKTRGQQVTLSCSPISGHRSVSWYQQTPGQGLQFLFEYFSETQRNKGNFPGRFSGRQFSNSRSEMNVSTLELGDSALYLCASSPQLAGEVKNIQYFGAGTRLSVL.

J is TRBJ2-7 and V is TRBV9; the TCRdb D gene call, TRBD1, has no DNA to confirm it. This CDR3 is built from 14 residues. Germline CDR1 SGDLS, CDR2 YYNGEE. The chain's CDR3 is CASSVRDRGYEQYF.

The chain is built from TRBV29-1 and TRBJ1-1; TCRdb's assignment of TRBD1 cannot be checked, as there is no DNA. The germline CDR1 and CDR2 sequences are SQVTM and ANQGSEA. The CDR3 has 14 residues. The CDR3 sequence: CSAGVGVGGTEAFF. The entire variable domain, with the rest obtained from reference TRBV29-1 and TRBJ1-1, is as follows: SAVISQKPSRDICQRGTSLTIQCQVDSQVTMMFWYRQQPGQSLTLIATANQGSEATYESGFVIDKFPISRPNLTFSTLTVSNMSPEDSSIYLCSAGVGVGGTEAFFGQGTRLTVV.

This rearrangement joins TRBV28 to TRBJ2-1; TCRdb's D gene call, TRBD2, goes unchecked for lack of DNA. The CDR3 is 14 residues long. Germline CDR1 is MDHEN and CDR2 is SYDVKM. CDR3 loop: CASKTSGGHLEQFF.

The chain uses TRBV19 and TRBJ1-5; there is no DNA to check the TCRdb D call of TRBD1. There are 14 residues in the CDR3. Germline V CDR1 and CDR2: LNHDA, SQIVND (reference sequence). CDR3 loop: CASSIRDKDQPQHF.

V usage is TRBV7-9 and J usage is TRBJ1-2. There are 15 residues in the CDR3. CDR1 SEHNR and CDR2 FQNEAQ come from the germline V gene (reference sequence). The CDR3 here is CASSPIASGGDGYTF.

The chain uses TRBV5-5 and TRBJ1-2. Germline lookup yields CDR1 SGHKS and CDR2 YYEKEE (reference sequence). CDR3 length: 16 residues. CDR3 sequence: CASSPEGATDLYGYTF.

V is TRBV7-9 and J is TRBJ1-2; TCRdb's D gene call, TRBD1, goes unchecked for lack of DNA. Germline CDR1 is SEHNR and CDR2 is FQNEAQ (reference sequence). The CDR3 extends over 14 amino acids. The CDR3 protein is CASSPGDRFLGYTF.

This chain joins TRBV5-5 and TRBJ1-6; there is no DNA to check the TCRdb D call of TRBD1. Germline loops: CDR1 SGHKS, CDR2 YYEKEE (reference sequence). The CDR3 sequence is 17 residues long. CDR3 amino acids: CASSLLFRGPRDSPLHF. Supplemented by reference TRBV5-5 and TRBJ1-6, the full variable domain reads DAGVTQSPTHLIKTRGQQVTLRCSPISGHKSVSWYQQVLGQGPQFIFQYYEKEERGRGNFPDRFSARQFPNYSSELNVNALLLGDSALYLCASSLLFRGPRDSPLHFGNGTRLTVT.

The chain joins TRBV5-6 to TRBJ1-1. Looked up from germline, CDR1 is SGHDT and CDR2 is YYEEEE. The CDR3 sequence is 13 residues long. The CDR3 loop reads CASSLGPITEAFF.